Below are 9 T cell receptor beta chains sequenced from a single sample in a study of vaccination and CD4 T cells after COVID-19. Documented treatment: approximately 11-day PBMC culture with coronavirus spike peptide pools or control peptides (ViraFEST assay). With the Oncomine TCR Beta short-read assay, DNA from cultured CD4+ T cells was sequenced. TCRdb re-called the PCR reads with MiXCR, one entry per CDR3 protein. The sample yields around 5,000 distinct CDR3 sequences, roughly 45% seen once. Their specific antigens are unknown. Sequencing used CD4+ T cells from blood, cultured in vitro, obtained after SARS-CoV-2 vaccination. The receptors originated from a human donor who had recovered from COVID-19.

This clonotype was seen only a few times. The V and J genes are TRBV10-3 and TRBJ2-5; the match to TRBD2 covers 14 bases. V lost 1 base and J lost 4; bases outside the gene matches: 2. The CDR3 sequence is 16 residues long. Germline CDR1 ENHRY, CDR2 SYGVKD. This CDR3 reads CAISEFGTSGGETQYF. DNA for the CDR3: TGTGCCATCAGTGAGTTCGGGACTAGCGGGGGAGAGACCCAGTACTTC.

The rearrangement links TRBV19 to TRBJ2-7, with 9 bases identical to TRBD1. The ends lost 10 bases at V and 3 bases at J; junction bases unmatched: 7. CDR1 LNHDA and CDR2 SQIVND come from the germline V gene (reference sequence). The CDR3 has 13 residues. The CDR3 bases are TGTGCCACCGTGGGACAGGGCAGCTACGAGCAGTACTTC. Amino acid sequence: CATVGQGSYEQYF.

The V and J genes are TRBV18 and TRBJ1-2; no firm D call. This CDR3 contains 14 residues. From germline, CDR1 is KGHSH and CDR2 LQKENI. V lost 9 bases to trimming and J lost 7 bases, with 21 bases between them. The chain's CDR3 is CASSSGEKDSGYTF. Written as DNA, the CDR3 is TGTGCCAGTTCGAGCGGGGAGAAAGACTCTGGCTACACCTTC.

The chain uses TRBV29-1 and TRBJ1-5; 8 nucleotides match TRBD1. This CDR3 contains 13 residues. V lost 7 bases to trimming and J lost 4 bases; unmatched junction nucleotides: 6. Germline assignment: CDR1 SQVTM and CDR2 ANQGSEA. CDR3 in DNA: TGCAGCGCGGGACAGGACCCTAATCAGCCCCAGCATTTT. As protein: CSAGQDPNQPQHF.

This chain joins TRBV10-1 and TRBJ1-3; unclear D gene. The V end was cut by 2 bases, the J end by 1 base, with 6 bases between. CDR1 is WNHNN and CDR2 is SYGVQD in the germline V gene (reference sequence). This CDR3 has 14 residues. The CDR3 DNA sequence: TGCGCCAGCAGTGAGGGGGATTCTGGAAACACCATATATTTT. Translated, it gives CASSEGDSGNTIYF.

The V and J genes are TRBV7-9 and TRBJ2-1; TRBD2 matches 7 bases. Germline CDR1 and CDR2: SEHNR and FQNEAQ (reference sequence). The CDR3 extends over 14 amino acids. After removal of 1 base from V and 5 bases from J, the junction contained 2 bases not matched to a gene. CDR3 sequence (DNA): TGTGCCAGCAGCTTAGAACGGGAGGACAATGAGCAGTTCTTC. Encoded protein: CASSLEREDNEQFF.

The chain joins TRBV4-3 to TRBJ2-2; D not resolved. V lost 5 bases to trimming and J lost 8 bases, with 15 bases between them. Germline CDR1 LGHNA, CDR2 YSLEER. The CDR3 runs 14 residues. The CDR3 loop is CASSSSLPSGELFF. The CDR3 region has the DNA TGCGCCAGCAGCTCATCCCTACCGTCTGGGGAGCTGTTTTTT.

The CDR3 DNA reads TGTGCCAGCCCCGACGACAATACTGGAAACACCATATATTTT. The encoded protein is CASPDDNTGNTIYF. The V gene is TRBV6-1, the J gene TRBJ1-3, with D uncertain. The germline gives CDR1 MNHNS, CDR2 SASEGT. The V gene lost 8 bases and the J gene lost 2 bases, with 13 bases spanning the gap. The CDR3 is made up of 14 amino acids.

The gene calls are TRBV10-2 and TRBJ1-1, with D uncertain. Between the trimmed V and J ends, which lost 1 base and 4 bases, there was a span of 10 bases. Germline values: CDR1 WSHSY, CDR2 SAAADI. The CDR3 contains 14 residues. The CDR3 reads CASSEWMGGTEAFF. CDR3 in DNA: TGCGCCAGCAGTGAGTGGATGGGTGGCACTGAAGCTTTCTTT.